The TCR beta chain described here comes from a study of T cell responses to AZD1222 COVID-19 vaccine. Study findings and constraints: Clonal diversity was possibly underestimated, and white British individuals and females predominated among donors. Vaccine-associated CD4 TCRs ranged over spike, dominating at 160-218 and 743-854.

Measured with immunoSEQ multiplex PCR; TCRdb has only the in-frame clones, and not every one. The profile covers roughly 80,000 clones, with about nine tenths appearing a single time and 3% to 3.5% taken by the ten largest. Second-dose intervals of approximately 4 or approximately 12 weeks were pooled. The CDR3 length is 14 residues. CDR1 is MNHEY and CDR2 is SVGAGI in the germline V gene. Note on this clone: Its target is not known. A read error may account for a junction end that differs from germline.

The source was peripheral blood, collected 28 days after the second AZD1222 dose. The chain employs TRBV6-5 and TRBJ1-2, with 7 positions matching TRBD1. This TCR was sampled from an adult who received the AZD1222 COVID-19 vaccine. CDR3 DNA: TGTGCCAGCAGTAAACCGACAGGGAACTCTGGCTACACCTTC. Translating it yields CASSKPTGNSGYTF.